This passage covers 11 T cell receptor beta chains from one sample sequenced in a study of T-cell reconstitution after alpha-beta-depleted transplantation in children. Using unique molecular identifiers, the investigators prepared the TCRbeta library. TCRdb ran MiXCR on the PCR reads and lists one entry per CDR3 protein. The table records just over 950,000 distinct CDR3 sequences, roughly 29% of them present only once. The sample was PBMCs, mostly from graft donor cells, taken 360 days after TCRalphabeta/CD19-depleted stem cell transplant. The origin of the receptors is a boy in the first two years of life who had a stem cell transplant for SCID, so the T cells may come from the graft donor.

The rearrangement joins TRBV29-1 to TRBJ2-2, with D perhaps given as TRBD1 or TRBD2 (5 bases each). This CDR3 contains 12 residues. Trimming took off 7 bases at V and 5 bases at J, with 11 bases between the two ends. The germline CDR1 and CDR2 sequences are SQVTM and ANQGSEA. Written as DNA, the CDR3 is TGCAGCGCGGGACGGAGGACCGGGGAGCTGTTTTTT. This gives the protein CSAGRRTGELFF.

V gene TRBV5-1 combines with J gene TRBJ1-2, with a weak D call TRBD1 (5 bases). Trimming cost V 4 bases and J 0 bases, with 16 bases left between them. Germline V gives CDR1 SGHRS, CDR2 YFSETQ. The CDR3 is 16 amino acids. CDR3 sequence: CASSPAGLRTNYGYTF. The DNA for the CDR3 is TGCGCCAGCAGCCCGGCAGGGTTGCGCACTAACTATGGCTACACCTTC. The complete variable domain, with remaining parts taken from reference TRBV5-1 and TRBJ1-2, reads KAGVTQTPRYLIKTRGQQVTLSCSPISGHRSVSWYQQTPGQGLQFLFEYFSETQRNKGNFPGRFSGRQFSNSRSEMNVSTLELGDSALYLCASSPAGLRTNYGYTFGSGTRLTVV.

This clonotype was picked up many times. V gene TRBV7-9 combines with J gene TRBJ1-1, with D unresolved. CDR3 size: 15 residues. CDR1 and CDR2 (germline): SEHNR, FQNEAQ (reference sequence). With 6 bases removed from V and 5 bases from J, the gap between germline ends came to 19 bases. CDR3 nucleotide sequence: TGTGCCAGCAGGATAGGGTCACGGTCGGGTACTGAAGCTTTCTTT. Protein: CASRIGSRSGTEAFF.

This clonotype was detected a few times. The CDR3 DNA reads as TGCGCCAGCAGCCAAGATCGGATTGGGAGCAGGGGTAACTATGGCTACACCTTC. Residues: CASSQDRIGSRGNYGYTF. This sequence joins TRBV4-3 and TRBJ1-2, with D possibly being TRBD1 (6 bases). Trimming removed 0 bases from V and 1 base from J, with 18 bases in between. This CDR3 comprises 18 residues. CDR1 and CDR2 (germline): LGHNA, YSLEER.

The chain joins TRBV5-6 to TRBJ2-4; D possibly corresponds to TRBD2 (7 bases). In germline, CDR1 is SGHDT, CDR2 YYEEEE. The CDR3 contains 18 residues. V lost 4 bases and J lost 0, with 20 bases in between. CDR3 bases: TGTGCCAGCAGCCCCGGGGGCCTAGGGGGGGTAGCCAAAAACATTCAGTACTTC. This codes for CASSPGGLGGVAKNIQYF.

This clonotype was detected only a few times. In DNA, the CDR3 is TGCGCCAGCAGCTCCCAGGATTTCCCCTACGAGCAGTACTTC. This encodes CASSSQDFPYEQYF. This sequence joins TRBV5-1 and TRBJ2-7; D unclear. Germline V gives CDR1 SGHRS, CDR2 YFSETQ. CDR3 length equals 14 residues. V was pared by 3 bases and J by 2 bases, with 12 bases between. Full variable domain (missing parts from reference TRBV5-1 and TRBJ2-7): KAGVTQTPRYLIKTRGQQVTLSCSPISGHRSVSWYQQTPGQGLQFLFEYFSETQRNKGNFPGRFSGRQFSNSRSEMNVSTLELGDSALYLCASSSQDFPYEQYFGPGTRLTVT.

The chain carries TRBV24-1 and TRBJ2-1; 10 positions match TRBD1. This CDR3 is 15 amino acids long. V lost 3 bases, J lost 9 bases, and 7 bases stayed unmatched. Germline CDR1 KGHDR, CDR2 SFDVKD. CDR3 nucleotide sequence: TGTGCCACCAGTGATGGGGGACAGGGGAGCGTTGAGCAGTTCTTC. It specifies CATSDGGQGSVEQFF.

This chain links TRBV18 with TRBJ2-7; 9 nucleotides line up with TRBD1. The CDR3 length is 15 residues. Per the germline V gene, CDR1 is KGHSH and CDR2 is LQKENI. The J segment lost 2 bases and the V segment lost 0 bases, leaving 2 bases of the junction unmatched. DNA for the CDR3: TGTGCCAGCTCACCACCTGGGGACAGGGCCTACGAGCAGTACTTC. It codes for CASSPPGDRAYEQYF.

There are a few counts of this clonotype. The V gene is TRBV12-3 or TRBV12-4, the J gene TRBJ1-5; D uncertain. Trimming left V 7 bases short and J 2 bases short, with 6 bases between. This CDR3 comprises 12 residues. CDR3 bases: TGTGCCAGCATGGGTGGCAATCAGCCCCAGCATTTT. Its protein product is CASMGGNQPQHF.

The rearrangement links TRBV5-1 to TRBJ1-4; 8 positions match TRBD1. Germline lookup yields CDR1 SGHRS and CDR2 YFSETQ. This CDR3 has 17 amino acids. J gave up 8 bases and V 3 bases, and 15 bases lay outside the gene matches. The CDR3 sequence is CASSSGQGRNRGEKLFF. CDR3 DNA: TGCGCCAGCAGCTCCGGACAGGGACGTAATAGGGGGGAAAAACTGTTTTTT.

As DNA, the CDR3 is TGTGCCAGCAGCCAACGGCGCAATCAAGAGACCCAGTACTTC. It codes for CASSQRRNQETQYF. The genes are TRBV3-1 and TRBJ2-5, with D uncertain. The CDR3 has 14 residues. The ends were cut back, 2 bases at V and 2 bases at J, with 9 bases in the middle. Looked up from germline, CDR1 is LGHDT and CDR2 is YNNKEL (reference sequence).